This is a list of T cell receptor beta chains from one sample in a study of Graves' ophthalmopathy and Graves' hyperthyroidism. TCRdb independently ran MiXCR on the multiplex PCR reads; one entry per CDR3 protein. The profile shows 500,000 to 700,000 distinct CDR3 sequences, under 40% of them singletons. The specimen sequenced was peripheral blood or thyroid tissue (not recorded which). These receptors originate from an adult man with Graves' hyperthyroidism. Both conserved end residues are part of each CDR3. A D gene is named only where the DNA matches it firmly. For some rows the clone size is stated as once, few or many, or as a class when expanded; others skip it.

V: TRBV14; J: TRBJ1-4; size: .; length: 12; D: TRBD1; CDR3: CASSPGQGDLFF; DNA: TGTGCCAGCAGCCCTGGACAGGGGGATCTGTTTTTT
V: TRBV7-6; J: TRBJ1-5; size: many; length: 17; D: .; CDR3: CASSPIITGSFNQPQHF; DNA: TGTGCCAGCAGCCCGATTATTACAGGGTCATTCAATCAGCCCCAGCATTTT
V: TRBV11-1; J: TRBJ2-2; size: few; length: 17; D: TRBD2; CDR3: CASSFHLAGGYTGELFF; DNA: TGTGCCAGCAGCTTCCACCTAGCGGGAGGGTACACCGGGGAGCTGTTTTTT
V: TRBV29-1; J: TRBJ2-7; size: many; length: 14; D: TRBD2; CDR3: CSVALAGAPYEQYF; DNA: TGCAGCGTTGCACTAGCGGGAGCCCCCTACGAGCAGTACTTC
V: TRBV29-1; J: TRBJ2-5; size: .; length: 10; D: TRBD1; CDR3: CSVAGGTQYF; DNA: TGCAGCGTTGCAGGGGGGACCCAGTACTTC
V: TRBV10-1; J: TRBJ2-5; size: .; length: 14; D: TRBD2; CDR3: CASASLAGEETQYF; DNA: TGCGCCAGCGCGTCACTAGCGGGGGAAGAGACCCAGTACTTC
V: TRBV25-1; J: TRBJ2-1; size: .; length: 17; D: TRBD2; CDR3: CASSSVAGGISYNEQFF; DNA: TGTGCCAGCAGTTCAGTAGCGGGAGGTATCTCCTACAATGAGCAGTTCTTC
V: TRBV20-1; J: TRBJ1-1; size: many; length: 14; D: .; CDR3: CSARVNGGSTEAFF; DNA: TGCAGTGCTAGAGTGAATGGAGGGAGCACTGAAGCTTTCTTT
V: TRBV6-5; J: TRBJ1-3; size: many; length: 17; D: .; CDR3: CASSSPRDRSAGNTIYF; DNA: TGTGCCAGCAGTTCCCCCCGAGACAGGTCGGCTGGAAACACCATATATTTT
V: TRBV29-1; J: TRBJ2-5; size: many; length: 12; D: .; CDR3: CSVVGGLETQYF; DNA: TGCAGCGTTGTCGGGGGCCTGGAGACCCAGTACTTC
V: TRBV24-1; J: TRBJ2-2; size: .; length: 15; D: .; CDR3: CATSDKDSRPGELFF; DNA: TGTGCCACCAGTGATAAGGACTCGCGGCCCGGGGAGCTGTTTTTT
V: TRBV30; J: TRBJ1-4; size: .; length: 12; D: .; CDR3: CAWSAKGEKLFF; DNA: TGTGCCTGGAGCGCTAAAGGTGAAAAACTGTTTTTT
V: TRBV7-2; J: TRBJ2-7; size: many; length: 14; D: .; CDR3: CASSLGGTQYEQYF; DNA: TGTGCCAGCAGCTTAGGGGGCACCCAGTACGAGCAGTACTTC
V: TRBV24-1; J: TRBJ2-7; size: .; length: 16; D: TRBD1; CDR3: CATSQGAGQGPHEQYF; DNA: TGTGCCACCTCCCAGGGGGCGGGACAGGGGCCCCACGAGCAGTACTTC
V: TRBV10-2; J: TRBJ2-3; size: few; length: 17; D: .; CDR3: CASRVRRRGPRTDTQYF; DNA: TGCGCCAGCAGGGTGCGAAGGCGGGGGCCCCGCACAGATACGCAGTATTTT
V: TRBV5-1; J: TRBJ2-6; size: many; length: 15; D: TRBD1; CDR3: CASSRDRVGANVLTF; DNA: TGCGCCAGCAGCCGGGACAGGGTCGGGGCCAACGTCCTGACTTTC
V: TRBV5-8; J: TRBJ1-1; size: many; length: 15; D: .; CDR3: CASSLHPGENTEAFF; DNA: TGTGCCAGCAGCTTACATCCAGGGGAGAACACTGAAGCTTTCTTT
V: TRBV5-1; J: TRBJ2-7; size: many; length: 14; D: .; CDR3: CASSLPGWGSEQYF; DNA: TGCGCCAGCAGCTTGCCCGGGTGGGGGTCCGAGCAGTACTTC
V: TRBV2; J: TRBJ1-2; size: .; length: 15; D: .; CDR3: CASHSRSRASYGYTF; DNA: TGTGCCAGCCACAGCCGAAGTAGGGCCTCATATGGCTACACCTTC
V: TRBV24-1; J: TRBJ2-3; size: .; length: 16; D: .; CDR3: CATSAPRTNSTDTQYF; DNA: TGTGCCACCAGTGCCCCAAGGACGAATAGCACAGATACGCAGTATTTT
V: TRBV19; J: TRBJ1-4; size: many; length: 15; D: .; CDR3: CASRKTGTPNEKLFF; DNA: TGTGCCAGTAGGAAAACCGGGACACCCAATGAAAAACTGTTTTTT
V: TRBV29-1; J: TRBJ2-1; size: .; length: 12; D: TRBD2; CDR3: CSVGLDRVEQFF; DNA: TGCAGCGTGGGACTAGATAGGGTTGAGCAGTTCTTC
V: TRBV15; J: TRBJ2-4; size: .; length: 11; D: .; CDR3: CATSRDGVGDF; DNA: TGTGCCACCAGCAGAGATGGGGTGGGCGACTTC
V: TRBV5-1; J: TRBJ1-5; size: many; length: 14; D: .; CDR3: CASSLGGSGQPQHF; DNA: TGTGCCAGCAGTTTAGGGGGTTCGGGGCAGCCCCAGCATTTT